This T cell receptor beta chain emerged from a study of molecular identifiers for immune sequencing clone quantification. The germline gives CDR1 SNHLY, CDR2 FYNNEI. The CDR3 loop spans 15 amino acids. Trimming took 0 bases from V and 6 from J, leaving 13 bases between them. Bulk TCR libraries were made with methods that had been previously described and with listed TCR primers. TCRdb processed the PCR reads anew with MiXCR; each CDR3 protein has one entry. The table has about half a million distinct CDR3 sequences, around 23% seen once; the top ten hold 0.7% to 0.9%. Study results and caveats: Whereas naive cells kept under 1% of molecules in clones above 20 RNA copies, such clones held over 97% in effectors.

Sorted inputs of about 17,000 to 1,100,000 cells, with 10%, 30% or 50% RNA, yielded naive CD8 libraries. Sorting was used to obtain naive CD8 T cells (CD8+CD4-CCR7+CD45RA+). As for this clonotype: What it binds is unknown.

The sequence came from a human donor in good health. Some libraries in this study had Jurkat cell RNA spiked in. The V call is TRBV2, the J call TRBJ2-3; maybe TRBD1 (6 bases). Sequencing was done on a sample of naive CD8+ T cells from blood, with Jurkat cell RNA spiked in. Subset indicated: FACS-sorted CD8+CD4-CCR7+CD45RA+ naive T cells. As DNA, the CDR3 is TGTGCCAGCAGTGAAGCCGGACAGTGTGAGGATACGCAGTATTTT. Translation gives CASSEAGQCEDTQYF.